One sample yielded the 18 T cell receptor beta chains listed below, sequenced in a study of shared clonotypes between healthy human individuals. Here immunoSEQ multiplex PCR was the method, and the copy in TCRdb shows in-frame clones only, minus some. This table holds about 2.3 million clones, about 90% found once. Material for sequencing was naive CD4+ T cells from PBMCs. Subset defined: CD45RA+ positively selected. These receptors were taken from a man between 18 and 35 years old in good health. Some clones in this sample may be carry-over from other donors' samples.

The chain links TRBV10-3 to TRBJ2-5; D unresolved. With 11 bases removed from V and 3 bases from J, the gap between germline ends came to 16 bases. The V gene's germline CDR1 is ENHRY and CDR2 SYGVKD. The CDR3 is made up of 13 amino acids. CDR3 loop: CAAQGQEEETQYF. The CDR3 nucleotides read TGTGCCGCCCAAGGGCAGGAAGAAGAGACCCAGTACTTC.

With respect to this clone: Within the sample, other DNA sequences also encode this same CDR3. This sequence joins TRBV10-3 and TRBJ2-7, with no clear D. The CDR3 has 12 amino acids. From germline, CDR1 is ENHRY and CDR2 SYGVKD. Between the trimmed V and J ends, which lost 5 bases and 4 bases, there was a span of 9 bases. The CDR3 here is CAISFGSYEQYF. The CDR3 bases are TGTGCCATCAGTTTCGGGTCTTACGAGCAGTACTTC.

The chain employs TRBV7-9 and TRBJ2-7; TRBD2 matches 16 bases. V was pared by 5 bases and J by 6 bases, with 10 bases of the junction left unmatched. CDR3 length: 17 amino acids. Germline V gene sequence: CDR1 SEHNR, CDR2 FQNEAQ (reference sequence). The chain's CDR3 is CASSKKGLAGGNAEQYF. The CDR3 DNA is TGTGCCAGCAGCAAGAAGGGACTAGCGGGAGGGAACGCCGAGCAGTACTTC. Filled out from reference TRBV7-9 and TRBJ2-7, the complete variable domain reads DTGVSQNPRHKITKRGQNVTFRCDPISEHNRLYWYRQTLGQGPEFLTYFQNEAQLEKSRLLSDRFSAERPKGSFSTLEIQRTEQGDSAMYLCASSKKGLAGGNAEQYFGPGTRLTVT.

As to this clone: The sample contains more than one DNA sequence encoding this CDR3. The V gene is TRBV7-2, the J gene TRBJ1-2, with 7 bases matching TRBD1. This CDR3 has 13 amino acids. After removal of 4 bases from V and 8 bases from J, the junction contained 7 bases not matched to a gene. Per the germline V gene, CDR1 is SGHTA and CDR2 is FQGNSA. The CDR3 DNA follows: TGTGCCAGCAGCTCCACAGGGGCGGGCGGCTACACCTTC. Its translation is CASSSTGAGGYTF.

This rearrangement joins TRBV11-2 to TRBJ2-2; TRBD2 matches 14 bases. V gave up 6 bases and J gave up 6 bases; unmatched junction bases: 3. The CDR3 contains 15 residues. The germline V gene encodes CDR1 SGHAT and CDR2 FQNNGV. For the CDR3, the DNA is TGTGCCAGCAGAGGGACTAGCGGGAGCCCCGGGGAGCTGTTTTTT. Translation gives CASRGTSGSPGELFF. Full variable domain (missing parts from reference TRBV11-2 and TRBJ2-2): EAGVAQSPRYKIIEKRQSVAFWCNPISGHATLYWYQQILGQGPKLLIQFQNNGVVDDSQLPKDRFSAERLKGVDSTLKIQPAKLEDSAVYLCASRGTSGSPGELFFGEGSRLTVL.

V usage is TRBV7-9 and J usage is TRBJ2-1; 14 positions match TRBD2. CDR3 length: 16 residues. The V gene end was trimmed by 5 bases and the J gene end by 10 bases; junction bases not matched to a gene: 10. Germline-derived CDR1 and CDR2 are SEHNR and FQNEAQ (reference sequence). The CDR3 sequence: CASSPRLAGGPREQFF. The CDR3 DNA follows: TGTGCCAGCAGCCCCAGACTAGCGGGAGGGCCCAGGGAGCAGTTCTTC. Complete variable domain (other parts from reference TRBV7-9 and TRBJ2-1): DTGVSQNPRHKITKRGQNVTFRCDPISEHNRLYWYRQTLGQGPEFLTYFQNEAQLEKSRLLSDRFSAERPKGSFSTLEIQRTEQGDSAMYLCASSPRLAGGPREQFFGPGTRLTVL.

J is TRBJ1-2 and V is TRBV6-1; maybe TRBD1 (6 bases). V was clipped by 6 bases and J by 4 bases, with 15 bases between them. CDR1 and CDR2 (germline): MNHNS, SASEGT. The CDR3 spans 14 residues. The CDR3 DNA reads TGTGCCAGCAGACCTCCAGGGGCCCCCTATGGCTACACCTTC. It yields the protein CASRPPGAPYGYTF.

V is TRBV10-3 and J is TRBJ1-1, with D unresolved. The CDR3 has 12 amino acids. The germline V gene encodes CDR1 ENHRY and CDR2 SYGVKD. With 2 bases removed from V and 11 bases from J, the gap between germline ends came to 12 bases. The DNA for the CDR3 is TGTGCCATCAGTGAGGGCGACCTAGGGGCTTTCTTT. This encodes CAISEGDLGAFF.

This sequence joins TRBV4-1 and TRBJ2-1; 8 positions match TRBD2. The ends lost 1 base at V and 6 bases at J; junction bases unmatched: 8. CDR1 MGHRA and CDR2 YSYEKL come from the germline V gene. The CDR3 contains 16 residues. CDR3 region: CASSQVTGLAVNEQFF. The CDR3 DNA sequence: TGCGCCAGCAGCCAAGTGACCGGACTAGCAGTCAATGAGCAGTTCTTC.

The chain joins TRBV5-1 to TRBJ2-7; 10 nucleotides agree with TRBD1. Losses at the gene ends were 0 bases for V and 6 bases for J; bases not matched to a gene: 6. Per germline, CDR1 SGHRS and CDR2 YFSETQ. The CDR3 spans 15 residues. CDR3 protein: CASSLGQGAISEQYF. CDR3 DNA: TGCGCCAGCAGCTTGGGACAGGGGGCGATCAGCGAGCAGTACTTC.

The chain employs TRBV7-9 and TRBJ1-5; D gene unclear. Germline CDR1 SEHNR, CDR2 FQNEAQ (reference sequence). This CDR3 region has 15 residues. Between the trimmed V and J ends, which lost 5 bases and 1 base, there was a span of 12 bases. The CDR3 sequence is CASSKGSGSNQPQHF. For the CDR3, the DNA is TGTGCCAGCAGCAAGGGTTCTGGGAGCAATCAGCCCCAGCATTTT.

On this clone: Mismatch with germline at one junction end may stem from a read error. The chain combines TRBV30 with TRBJ2-1, with D perhaps matching TRBD1 or TRBD2 (5 bases each). The V gene's germline CDR1 is GTSNPN and CDR2 SVGIG (reference sequence). There are 10 residues in the CDR3. CDR3 DNA sequence: TGTGCCTGGAGTAGAGAGGGGCTGATCTTC. This gives the protein CAWSREGLIF.

The V and J genes are TRBV28 and TRBJ2-1; the D gene is possibly TRBD2 (6 bases). Trimming took off 6 bases at V and 2 bases at J, with 20 bases between the two ends. The germline gives CDR1 MDHEN, CDR2 SYDVKM. CDR3 length: 17 residues. CDR3 residues: CASSTGALGGTYNEQFF. CDR3 DNA: TGTGCCAGCAGCACTGGGGCCTTGGGCGGGACCTACAATGAGCAGTTCTTC. Full variable domain (remainder filled in from reference TRBV28 and TRBJ2-1): DVKVTQSSRYLVKRTGEKVFLECVQDMDHENMFWYRQDPGLGLRLIYFSYDVKMKEKGDIPEGYSVSREKKERFSLILESASTNQTSMYLCASSTGALGGTYNEQFFGPGTRLTVL.

The chain carries TRBV6-5 and TRBJ1-1; D possibly corresponds to TRBD1 (6 bases). In germline, CDR1 is MNHEY, CDR2 SVGAGI. The CDR3 runs to 13 residues. V was shortened by 4 bases and J by 10 bases, with 16 bases between the two germline ends. CDR3 in amino acids: CASSFPGAKGAFF. The CDR3 coding sequence is TGTGCCAGCAGTTTCCCGGGGGCGAAGGGAGCTTTCTTT.

This chain links TRBV11-2 with TRBJ2-7, with 8 bases matching TRBD2. Germline loops: CDR1 SGHAT, CDR2 FQNNGV. V shed 0 bases, J shed 3 bases, and the junction held 10 bases outside the gene matches. The CDR3 runs 17 residues. This CDR3 reads CASSLDLGAGGHYEQYF. DNA of the CDR3: TGTGCCAGCAGCTTAGATTTGGGGGCGGGAGGCCACTACGAGCAGTACTTC.

The rearrangement uses TRBV27 and TRBJ2-3; TRBD2 matches 9 bases. Germline V lookup: CDR1 MNHEY, CDR2 SMNVEV (reference sequence). With 6 bases clipped from V and 3 bases from J, the junction kept 16 bases outside the gene matches. This CDR3 is built from 18 residues. In nucleotides, the CDR3 is TGTGCCAGCAGCCCCCGGTCTAGCGGGACCCTGTCGACAGATACGCAGTATTTT. Amino acid sequence: CASSPRSSGTLSTDTQYF.

This clone was detected only once. A junction end diverges from the germline sequence, so it may reflect a read error. For the CDR3, the DNA is TGTGCCAGCAGCCACGGGGACAGATACGGACTAGCAGACTTC. The encoded protein is CASSHGDRYGLADF. V and J are TRBV7-9 and TRBJ2-7; the D gene is possibly TRBD2 (8 bases). There are 14 residues in the CDR3. Germline V lookup: CDR1 SEHNR, CDR2 FQNEAQ (reference sequence).

This chain links TRBV29-1 with TRBJ2-3; TRBD2 matches at 11 bases. V was clipped by 7 bases and J by 1 base; unmatched bases: 7. The CDR3 loop spans 15 amino acids. Germline V CDR1 and CDR2: SQVTM, ANQGSEA. CDR3 region: CSAITGLAGTDTQYF. DNA for the CDR3: TGCAGCGCAATAACGGGACTAGCGGGCACAGATACGCAGTATTTT.